The next 22 T cell receptor beta chains were all read from a single sample in a study of blood T cell repertoires in COVID-19 (dated by TCRdb to the early 2020s). To prepare the library, the immunoSEQ multiplex PCR assay was applied. TCRdb holds this immuneACCESS table with in-frame rearrangements only. Some clones are missing; in checked studies, unresolved V genes explain under half, and the rest has no known cause. For this sample the table gives about 270,000 clones, of which around 86% were detected only once. Just under 3% of the sample is taken by the ten largest. The sample consisted of peripheral blood. Source of these receptors: a woman between 55 and 75 years old with active or convalescent COVID-19.

This clone appeared a few times. V and J are TRBV30 and TRBJ2-1, with D possibly TRBD1 on 6 matching bases. Between the trimmed V and J ends, which lost 1 base and 7 bases, there was a span of 20 bases. Germline V gives CDR1 GTSNPN, CDR2 SVGIG (reference sequence). The CDR3 is made up of 16 amino acids. CDR3 sequence (DNA): TGTGCCTGGAGTGGTGTCCTGGGGTTAGGGGGAAATGAGCAGTTCTTC. Translating gives CAWSGVLGLGGNEQFF.

The rearrangement uses TRBV10-3 and TRBJ1-2; D is undetermined. The CDR3 has 14 residues. Germline loops: CDR1 ENHRY, CDR2 SYGVKD. V was cut by 2 bases and J by 1 base, with 8 bases left in between. Here the CDR3 DNA reads TGTGCCATCAGTGAGGCGGTGTTTAACTATGGCTACACCTTC. Residues: CAISEAVFNYGYTF.

The chain employs TRBV3-1 (or the pseudogene TRBV3-2) and TRBJ2-3, with TRBD2 identical over 10 bases. The CDR3 is 16 amino acids. Losses at the gene ends were 5 bases for V and 0 bases for J; bases not matched to a gene: 5. Germline V CDR1 and CDR2: LGHDT, YNNKEL (reference sequence). As DNA, the CDR3 is TGTGCCAGCAGCTTTAGCGGGGGGCCAAGCACAGATACGCAGTATTTT. This codes for CASSFSGGPSTDTQYF.

The gene calls are TRBV18 and TRBJ1-1; 7 bases align to TRBD1. Germline-derived CDR1 and CDR2 are KGHSH and LQKENI. This CDR3 is built from 14 residues. V was pared by 2 bases and J by 5 bases, with 5 bases of the junction left unmatched. The CDR3 DNA reads TGTGCCAGCTCACCAGACAGGGTAGGGACTGAAGCTTTCTTT. Amino acids: CASSPDRVGTEAFF. The whole variable domain, remainder taken from reference TRBV18 and TRBJ1-1, is NAGVMQNPRHLVRRRGQEARLRCSPMKGHSHVYWYRQLPEEGLKFMVYLQKENIIDESGMPKERFSAEFPKEGPSILRIQQVVRGDSAAYFCASSPDRVGTEAFFGQGTRLTVV.

V and J are TRBV10-3 and TRBJ1-1, with D uncertain. The CDR3 is made up of 17 amino acids. Germline values: CDR1 ENHRY, CDR2 SYGVKD. The V end was cut by 0 bases, the J end by 0 bases, with 14 bases between. The CDR3 nucleotides are TGTGCCATCAGTGAGTCCGGAGAGGAGAAGATGAACACTGAAGCTTTCTTT. This translates into CAISESGEEKMNTEAFF.

This chain uses TRBV24-1 with TRBJ2-5, with TRBD1 as a possible D gene (5 bases). This CDR3 spans 17 amino acids. With 4 bases removed from V and 4 bases from J, the gap between germline ends came to 21 bases. CDR1 is KGHDR and CDR2 is SFDVKD in the germline V gene. Written as DNA, the CDR3 is TGTGCCACCAGTGACCCCCTCCCGTATCGAAGGGGAGAGACCCAGTACTTC. Translating it yields CATSDPLPYRRGETQYF.

The chain uses TRBV19 and TRBJ1-5; D not resolved. There are 15 residues in the CDR3. Trimming took off 7 bases at V and 1 base at J, with 14 bases between the two ends. Germline V gene lookup returns CDR1 LNHDA and CDR2 SQIVND (reference sequence). The CDR3 loop reads CASNFQQNSNQPQHF. The CDR3 region has the DNA TGTGCCAGTAATTTCCAACAGAACAGCAATCAGCCCCAGCATTTT.

The J gene is TRBJ2-2, the V gene TRBV11-1; no definite D call. CDR3 length: 16 residues. Germline V lookup: CDR1 SGHAT, CDR2 FQDESV (reference sequence). V lost 3 bases and J 3 bases, leaving 14 bases between the germline ends. The CDR3 loop is CASSFPAVGDTGELFF. DNA for the CDR3: TGTGCCAGCAGCTTTCCGGCCGTGGGCGACACCGGGGAGCTGTTTTTT. The full variable domain, completed using reference TRBV11-1 and TRBJ2-2, is EAEVAQSPRYKITEKSQAVAFWCDPISGHATLYWYRQILGQGPELLVQFQDESVVDDSQLPKDRFSAERLKGVDSTLKIQPAELGDSAMYLCASSFPAVGDTGELFFGEGSRLTVL.

The chain couples TRBV19 to TRBJ1-1; D gene ambiguous. V was clipped by 7 bases and J by 5 bases, with 14 bases between them. This CDR3 has 13 amino acids. Germline CDR1 is LNHDA and CDR2 is SQIVND (reference sequence). The CDR3 nucleotides are TGTGCCAGTAATCACGGGAGGGCAACTGAAGCTTTCTTT. Its protein product is CASNHGRATEAFF.

The V gene is TRBV18, the J gene TRBJ1-1, with 10 bases matching TRBD1. V gave up 6 bases and J gave up 10 bases; unmatched junction bases: 8. Germline CDR1 KGHSH, CDR2 LQKENI. The CDR3 extends over 13 amino acids. For the CDR3, the DNA is TGTGCCAGCTCCCCGGGACAGGGGCAAGCAGCTTTCTTT. Its protein product is CASSPGQGQAAFF.

This sequence joins TRBV2 and TRBJ2-3, with 8 positions matching TRBD2. Germline CDR1 is SNHLY and CDR2 is FYNNEI. This CDR3 spans 18 amino acids. Germline trimming cut 1 base from V and 6 bases from J; bases unmatched to any gene: 15. CDR3 sequence: CASSEGSSGVESRDTQYF. The DNA for the CDR3 is TGTGCCAGCAGTGAAGGGAGTAGCGGGGTAGAATCTCGGGATACGCAGTATTTT.

The chain recombines TRBV7-6 with TRBJ1-2; 9 nucleotides match TRBD1. The germline V gene has CDR1 SGHVS and CDR2 FNYEAQ. The CDR3 extends over 15 amino acids. The junction had 6 bases not matched to a gene; V was cut back by 5 bases and J by 2 bases. Written as DNA, the CDR3 is TGTGCCAGCAGCCCGGGGGACAGGGTGAACTATGGCTACACCTTC. This encodes CASSPGDRVNYGYTF.

V and J are TRBV13 and TRBJ1-1, with TRBD1 matching over 10 bases. CDR1 and CDR2 from the germline V gene are PRHDT and FYEKMQ (reference sequence). The ends lost 4 bases at V and 6 bases at J; junction bases unmatched: 8. This CDR3 region has 15 residues. CDR3 bases: TGTGCCAGCAGCTCCGCTATGACAGGGGGCTCTGAAGCTTTCTTT. Translation gives CASSSAMTGGSEAFF.

The genes are TRBV28 and TRBJ1-2, with D possibly TRBD1 on 6 matching bases. The CDR3 length is 13 residues. Germline V gives CDR1 MDHEN, CDR2 SYDVKM. V lost 4 bases and J lost 8, with 14 bases in between. The CDR3 DNA sequence: TGTGCCAGCAGTTGGGGGGGGGCTTACGGCTACACCTTC. Translating gives CASSWGGAYGYTF.

This clone was seen more than once but under ten times. The rearrangement links TRBV5-1 to TRBJ2-1; 14 bases match TRBD2. This CDR3 is built from 19 residues. Germline V gene data show CDR1 as SGHRS and CDR2 as YFSETQ. J was trimmed by 0 bases and V by 4 bases; bases with no gene match: 9. Here the CDR3 reads CASSPGLAGGLLSYNEQFF. Written as DNA, the CDR3 is TGCGCCAGCAGCCCCGGACTAGCGGGGGGATTACTCTCCTACAATGAGCAGTTCTTC.

V and J are TRBV3-1 (or the pseudogene TRBV3-2) and TRBJ2-5; possible D gene TRBD2, 6 bases. The length of the CDR3 is 14 residues. Germline CDR1 reads LGHDT; CDR2 reads YNNKEL (reference sequence). Trimming shortened V by 5 bases and J by 1 base, and 11 bases separated the two germline ends. CDR3 protein: CASSSSGFQETQYF. CDR3 nucleotide sequence: TGTGCCAGCAGCTCAAGCGGGTTCCAAGAGACCCAGTACTTC.

This chain connects TRBV5-5 to TRBJ2-2, with D unclear. CDR1 is SGHKS and CDR2 is YYEKEE in the germline V gene (reference sequence). The CDR3 covers 13 residues. The germline V and J ends were trimmed by 2 bases and 6 bases, with 8 bases remaining between them. The CDR3 here is CASSFFLSGELFF. CDR3 nucleotide sequence: TGTGCCAGCAGCTTTTTTCTCTCCGGGGAGCTGTTTTTT.

The genes are TRBV18 and TRBJ1-3, with a possible D match to TRBD1 (5 bases). CDR3 size: 15 residues. Trimming left V 0 bases short and J 0 bases short, with 6 bases between. The V gene's germline CDR1 is KGHSH and CDR2 LQKENI. CDR3 sequence reads: CASSPPQGSGNTIYF. The DNA of the CDR3 is TGTGCCAGCTCACCACCTCAGGGCTCTGGAAACACCATATATTTT.

The gene calls are TRBV11-2 and TRBJ2-2; tentatively, D is TRBD1 (6 bases). Trimming took 2 bases from V and 5 from J, leaving 15 bases between them. The CDR3 consists of 16 residues. In germline, CDR1 is SGHAT, CDR2 FQNNGV. The CDR3 region has the DNA TGTGCCAGCAGCTTAACGGGACACCCCTATACCGGGGAGCTGTTTTTT. Translation: CASSLTGHPYTGELFF.

This clone has a handful of counts. The J gene is TRBJ1-5, the V gene TRBV6-5, with D tentatively TRBD1 (6 bases). This CDR3 spans 15 amino acids. Germline CDR1 and CDR2: MNHEY and SVGAGI. V gave up 3 bases and J gave up 4 bases, with 13 bases separating them. CDR3 sequence: CASSYTGQGNQPQHF. The CDR3 coding sequence is TGTGCCAGCAGTTATACAGGGCAGGGAAATCAGCCCCAGCATTTT.

This clone was picked up one time. The V call is TRBV27, the J call TRBJ2-5; TRBD2 matches 7 bases. V lost 5 bases to trimming and J lost 4 bases; unmatched junction nucleotides: 10. This CDR3 is built from 15 residues. Germline V gene lookup returns CDR1 MNHEY and CDR2 SMNVEV (reference sequence). The DNA of the CDR3 is TGTGCCAGCAGTCCGGGAGGATCCGCTGCAGAGACCCAGTACTTC. Amino acid sequence: CASSPGGSAAETQYF.

V usage is TRBV30 and J usage is TRBJ1-2, with TRBD1 matching over 12 bases. Germline V gene lookup returns CDR1 GTSNPN and CDR2 SVGIG (reference sequence). The J segment lost 9 bases and the V segment lost 0 bases, leaving 5 bases of the junction unmatched. This CDR3 spans 14 amino acids. The CDR3 here is CAWSVGGTGGSYTF. CDR3 DNA sequence: TGTGCCTGGAGTGTTGGCGGGACAGGGGGCAGCTACACCTTC. Filled out from reference TRBV30 and TRBJ1-2, the complete variable domain reads SQTIHQWPATLVQPVGSPLSLECTVEGTSNPNLYWYRQAAGRGLQLLFYSVGIGQISSEVPQNLSASRPQDRQFILSSKKLLLSDSGFYLCAWSVGGTGGSYTFGSGTRLTVV.